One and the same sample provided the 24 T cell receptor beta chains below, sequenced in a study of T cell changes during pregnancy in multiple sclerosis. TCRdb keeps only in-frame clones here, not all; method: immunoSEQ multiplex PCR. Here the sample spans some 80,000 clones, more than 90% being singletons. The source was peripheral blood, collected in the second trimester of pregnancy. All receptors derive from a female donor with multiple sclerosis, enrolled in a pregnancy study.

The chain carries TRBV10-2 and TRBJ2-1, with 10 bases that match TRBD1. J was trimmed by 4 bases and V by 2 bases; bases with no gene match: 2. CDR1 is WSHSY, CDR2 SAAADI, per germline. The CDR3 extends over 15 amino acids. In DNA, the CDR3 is TGCGCCAGCAGTGAGGACAGGGGGCGTTACAATGAGCAGTTCTTC. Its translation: CASSEDRGRYNEQFF.

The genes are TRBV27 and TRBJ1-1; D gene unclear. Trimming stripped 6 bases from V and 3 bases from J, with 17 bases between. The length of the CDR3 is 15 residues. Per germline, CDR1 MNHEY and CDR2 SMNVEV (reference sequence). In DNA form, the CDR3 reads TGTGCCAGCAGCCTCCTACAGTTTAAGGACACTGAAGCTTTCTTT. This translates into CASSLLQFKDTEAFF.

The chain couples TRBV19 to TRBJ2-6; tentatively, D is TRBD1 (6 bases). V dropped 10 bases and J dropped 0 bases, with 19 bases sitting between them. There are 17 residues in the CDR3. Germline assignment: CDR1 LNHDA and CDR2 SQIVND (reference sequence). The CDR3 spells CATRGGAAVSGANVLTF. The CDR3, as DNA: TGTGCCACCAGGGGTGGAGCCGCAGTCTCTGGGGCCAACGTCCTGACTTTC.

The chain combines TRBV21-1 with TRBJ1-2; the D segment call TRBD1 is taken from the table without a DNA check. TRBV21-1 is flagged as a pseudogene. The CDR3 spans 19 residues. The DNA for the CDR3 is TGTGCCAGCAGCAAACCAAACCCGCCGGACAGTGAACCCGACTATGGCTACACCTTC. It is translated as CASSKPNPPDSEPDYGYTF.

CDR3 coding DNA: TGTGCCAGCAGCTTAGATCCTAGCGGCGTAAATGAGCAGTTCTTC. Its protein is CASSLDPSGVNEQFF. This chain links TRBV7-6 with TRBJ2-1, with 7 bases identical to TRBD2. This CDR3 has 15 amino acids. Germline CDR1 and CDR2: SGHVS and FNYEAQ. V lost 1 base, J lost 7 bases, and 7 bases stayed unmatched.

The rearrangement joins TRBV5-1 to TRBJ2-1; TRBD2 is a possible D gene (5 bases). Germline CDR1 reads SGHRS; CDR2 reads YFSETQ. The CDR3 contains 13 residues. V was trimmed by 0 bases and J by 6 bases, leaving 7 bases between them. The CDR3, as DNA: TGCGCCAGCAGCTTGGCCGAGGGCAATGAGCAGTTCTTC. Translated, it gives CASSLAEGNEQFF.

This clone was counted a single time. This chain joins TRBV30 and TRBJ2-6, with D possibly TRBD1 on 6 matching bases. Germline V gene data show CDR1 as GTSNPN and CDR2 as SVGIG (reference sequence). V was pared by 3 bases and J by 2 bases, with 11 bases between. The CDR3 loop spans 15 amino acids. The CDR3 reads CAWRNRVTGANVLTF. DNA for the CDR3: TGTGCCTGGAGGAACAGGGTTACTGGGGCCAACGTCCTGACTTTC. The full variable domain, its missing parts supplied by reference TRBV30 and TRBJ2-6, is SQTIHQWPATLVQPVGSPLSLECTVEGTSNPNLYWYRQAAGRGLQLLFYSVGIGQISSEVPQNLSASRPQDRQFILSSKKLLLSDSGFYLCAWRNRVTGANVLTFGAGSRLTVL.

Written as DNA, the CDR3 is TGCAGCGTCTCGGACAGGGGGAGTGCCTACGAGCAGTACTTC. Its protein is CSVSDRGSAYEQYF. The J gene is TRBJ2-7, the V gene TRBV29-1; TRBD1 aligns across 10 bases. V lost 6 bases to trimming and J lost 2 bases; unmatched junction nucleotides: 7. The CDR3 consists of 14 residues. Per the germline V gene, CDR1 is SQVTM and CDR2 is ANQGSEA.

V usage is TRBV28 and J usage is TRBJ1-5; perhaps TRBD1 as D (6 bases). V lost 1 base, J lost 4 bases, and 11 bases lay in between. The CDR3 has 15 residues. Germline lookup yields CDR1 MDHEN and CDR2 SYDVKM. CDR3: CASSLSGARNQPQHF. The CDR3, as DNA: TGTGCCAGCAGTTTATCAGGGGCGCGAAATCAGCCCCAGCATTTT.

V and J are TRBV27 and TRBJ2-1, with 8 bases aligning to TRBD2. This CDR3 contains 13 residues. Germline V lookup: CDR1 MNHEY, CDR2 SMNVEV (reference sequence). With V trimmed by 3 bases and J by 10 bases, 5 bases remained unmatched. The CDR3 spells CASSFGGRWEQFF. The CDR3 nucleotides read TGTGCCAGCAGTTTCGGCGGGAGGTGGGAGCAGTTCTTC.

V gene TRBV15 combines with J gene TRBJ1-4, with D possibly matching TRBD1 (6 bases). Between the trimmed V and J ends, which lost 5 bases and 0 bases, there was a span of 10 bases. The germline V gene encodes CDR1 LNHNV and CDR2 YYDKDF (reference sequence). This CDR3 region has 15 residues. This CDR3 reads CATSLRQATNEKLFF. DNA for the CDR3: TGTGCCACCAGCCTACGACAGGCAACTAATGAAAAACTGTTTTTT.

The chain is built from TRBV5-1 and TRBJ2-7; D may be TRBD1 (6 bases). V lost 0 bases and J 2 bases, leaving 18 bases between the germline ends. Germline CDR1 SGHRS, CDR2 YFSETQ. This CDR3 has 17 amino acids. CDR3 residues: CASSLGSGQLLPYEQYF. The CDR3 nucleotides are TGCGCCAGCAGCTTGGGCTCTGGACAGCTCCTACCCTACGAGCAGTACTTC.

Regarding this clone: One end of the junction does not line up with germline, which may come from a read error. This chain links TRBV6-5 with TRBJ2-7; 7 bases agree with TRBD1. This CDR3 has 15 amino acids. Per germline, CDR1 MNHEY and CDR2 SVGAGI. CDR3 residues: CASSDSGTVSYEQYF. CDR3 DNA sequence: TGTGCCAGCAGTGACTCCGGGACAGTATCCTACGAGCAGTACTTC.

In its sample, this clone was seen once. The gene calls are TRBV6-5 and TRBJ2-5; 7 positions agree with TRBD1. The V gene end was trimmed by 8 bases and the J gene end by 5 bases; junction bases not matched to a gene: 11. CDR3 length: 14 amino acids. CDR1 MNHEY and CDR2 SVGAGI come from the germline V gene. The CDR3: CASSRSGQAETQYF. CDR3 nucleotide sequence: TGTGCCAGCTCCCGGTCTGGACAGGCGGAGACCCAGTACTTC.

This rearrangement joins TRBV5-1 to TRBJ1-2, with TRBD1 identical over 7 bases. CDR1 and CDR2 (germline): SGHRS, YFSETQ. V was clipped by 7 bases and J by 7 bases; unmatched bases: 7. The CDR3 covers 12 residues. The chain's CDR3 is CASRDRSSGYTF. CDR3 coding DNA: TGCGCCAGCCGGGACAGAAGTAGTGGCTACACCTTC.

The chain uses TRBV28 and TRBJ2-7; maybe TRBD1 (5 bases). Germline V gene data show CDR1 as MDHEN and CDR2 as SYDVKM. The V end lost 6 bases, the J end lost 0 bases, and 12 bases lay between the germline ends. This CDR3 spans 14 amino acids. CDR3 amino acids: CASSPWGSSYEQYF. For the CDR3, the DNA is TGTGCCAGCAGCCCCTGGGGCAGCTCCTACGAGCAGTACTTC.

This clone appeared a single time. CDR3 sequence (DNA): TGTGCCAGCAAAGGGACAGCTTATGGCTACACCTTC. Translated, it gives CASKGTAYGYTF. V usage is TRBV2 and J usage is TRBJ1-2; 7 nucleotides match TRBD1. This CDR3 region has 12 residues. V lost 7 bases to trimming and J lost 5 bases; unmatched junction nucleotides: 4. Per the germline V gene, CDR1 is SNHLY and CDR2 is FYNNEI.

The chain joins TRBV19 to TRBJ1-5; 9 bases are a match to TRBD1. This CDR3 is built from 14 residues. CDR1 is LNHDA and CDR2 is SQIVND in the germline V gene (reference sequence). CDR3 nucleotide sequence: TGTGCTTCGGGCGGGACAGGGTTCGGTCAGCCCCAGCATTTT. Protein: CASGGTGFGQPQHF.

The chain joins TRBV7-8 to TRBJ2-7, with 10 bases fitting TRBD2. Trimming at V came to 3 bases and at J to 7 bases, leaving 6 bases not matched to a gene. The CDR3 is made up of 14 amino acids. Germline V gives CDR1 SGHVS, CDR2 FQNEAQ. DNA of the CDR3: TGTGCCAGCAGCTTCGGACTAGCGGTAGGAGAGCAGTACTTC. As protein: CASSFGLAVGEQYF.

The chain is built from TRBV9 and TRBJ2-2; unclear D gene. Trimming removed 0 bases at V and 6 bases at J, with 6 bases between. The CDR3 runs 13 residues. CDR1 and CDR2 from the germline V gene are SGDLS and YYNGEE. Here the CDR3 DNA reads TGTGCCAGCAGCGTAGCTAACGCCGGGGAGCTGTTTTTT. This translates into CASSVANAGELFF.

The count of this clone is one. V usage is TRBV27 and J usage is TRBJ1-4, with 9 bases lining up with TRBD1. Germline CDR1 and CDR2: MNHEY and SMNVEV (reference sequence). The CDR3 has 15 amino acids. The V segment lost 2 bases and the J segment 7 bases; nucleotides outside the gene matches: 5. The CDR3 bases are TGTGCCAGCAGTTTAGTGGGACAGGGTAGTGAAAAACTGTTTTTT. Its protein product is CASSLVGQGSEKLFF.

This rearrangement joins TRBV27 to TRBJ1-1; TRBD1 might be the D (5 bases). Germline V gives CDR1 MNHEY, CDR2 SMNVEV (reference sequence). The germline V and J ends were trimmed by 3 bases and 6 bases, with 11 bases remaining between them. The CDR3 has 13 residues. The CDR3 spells CASSLGGGAEAFF. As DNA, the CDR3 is TGTGCCAGCAGTTTGGGGGGGGGAGCTGAAGCTTTCTTT.

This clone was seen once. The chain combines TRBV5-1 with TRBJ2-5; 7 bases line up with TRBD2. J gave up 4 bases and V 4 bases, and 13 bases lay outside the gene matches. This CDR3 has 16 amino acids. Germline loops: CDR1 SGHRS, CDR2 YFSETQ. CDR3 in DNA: TGCGCCAGCAGCCCCCCGCGGGGGAGGGCCGGAGAGACCCAGTACTTC. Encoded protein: CASSPPRGRAGETQYF.

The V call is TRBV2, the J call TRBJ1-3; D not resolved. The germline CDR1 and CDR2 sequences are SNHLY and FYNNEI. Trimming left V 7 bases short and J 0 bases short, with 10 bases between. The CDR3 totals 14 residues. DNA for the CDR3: TGTGCCAGCATGCGGGATGGCTCTGGAAACACCATATATTTT. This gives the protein CASMRDGSGNTIYF.